Each of the 8 T cell receptor beta chains below was sequenced from the same sample in a study of T cell clones after liver transplantation. Clones were sequenced by immunoSEQ multiplex PCR, and TCRdb holds only the in-frame ones, with some missing. The table shows 65,000 to 80,000 clones, with over 80% occurring only once. The material was CD4+ T cells from blood, obtained at the 22-month timepoint. Receptors originate from a human patient who received a liver transplant. Some T cells may be provided by the graft donor.

The chain employs TRBV6-5 and TRBJ2-1, with 7 bases identical to TRBD2. Germline V gives CDR1 MNHEY, CDR2 SVGAGI. V shed 2 bases and J 8 bases; nucleotides not matched to a gene: 9. The CDR3 contains 15 residues. This CDR3 is CASSYSGEVGDEQFF. The DNA of the CDR3 is TGTGCCAGCAGTTACAGCGGGGAAGTCGGAGATGAGCAGTTCTTC.

The rearrangement links TRBV9 to TRBJ2-2; D could derive from TRBD1 or TRBD2 (6 bases each). The CDR3 is made up of 15 amino acids. Germline V gene sequence: CDR1 SGDLS, CDR2 YYNGEE. The V end was cut by 4 bases, the J end by 4 bases, with 14 bases between. The CDR3 DNA is TGTGCCAGCAGCCCGTCGGGGGCGGGCACCGGGGAGCTGTTTTTT. Translating it yields CASSPSGAGTGELFF.

V is TRBV9 and J is TRBJ1-2, with D possibly matching TRBD1 (5 bases). V lost 4 bases and J 2 bases, leaving 15 bases between the germline ends. CDR3 size: 15 residues. The germline gives CDR1 SGDLS, CDR2 YYNGEE. The CDR3 nucleotides are TGTGCCAGCAGCACGACGGGACTGACGAACTATGGCTACACCTTC. Translated, it gives CASSTTGLTNYGYTF. The variable domain in full, with the rest retrieved from reference TRBV9 and TRBJ1-2, is DSGVTQTPKHLITATGQRVTLRCSPRSGDLSVYWYQQSLDQGLQFLIQYYNGEERAKGNILERFSAQQFPDLHSELNLSSLELGDSALYFCASSTTGLTNYGYTFGSGTRLTVV.

CDR3 sequence (DNA): TGCAGCGTTGTACGTAGTCTTCAGGCAGATACGCAGTATTTT. Its protein product is CSVVRSLQADTQYF. This chain uses TRBV29-1 with TRBJ2-3; the D is unclear. The CDR3 runs 14 residues. Trimming took off 4 bases at V and 4 bases at J, with 15 bases between the two ends. Germline V CDR1 and CDR2: SQVTM, ANQGSEA.

The chain carries TRBV19 and TRBJ2-7, with D maybe TRBD2 (6 bases). The CDR3 runs to 15 residues. Germline V gives CDR1 LNHDA, CDR2 SQIVND (reference sequence). Trimming pared 4 bases from V and 6 bases from J, leaving 19 bases between. DNA of the CDR3: TGTGCCAGTAGTAAGACAAGCGGGTTTTTATTCGAGCAGTACTTC. This sequence encodes CASSKTSGFLFEQYF.

V is TRBV29-1 and J is TRBJ2-1; D call uncertain. V was cut by 6 bases and J by 8 bases, with 17 bases left in between. The CDR3 consists of 13 residues. Germline V gene sequence: CDR1 SQVTM, CDR2 ANQGSEA. Here the CDR3 reads CSVHDYPRDEQFF. CDR3 nucleotides: TGCAGCGTCCACGATTACCCCCGTGATGAGCAGTTCTTC.

V and J are TRBV5-1 and TRBJ2-7, with D perhaps TRBD2 (6 bases). CDR3 length: 15 residues. CDR1 SGHRS and CDR2 YFSETQ come from the germline V gene. The V gene lost 0 bases and the J gene lost 2 bases, with 12 bases spanning the gap. The chain's CDR3 is CASSLVEAGPYEQYF. CDR3 bases: TGCGCCAGCAGCTTGGTCGAGGCGGGACCCTACGAGCAGTACTTC. Variable domain in full (rest from reference TRBV5-1 and TRBJ2-7): KAGVTQTPRYLIKTRGQQVTLSCSPISGHRSVSWYQQTPGQGLQFLFEYFSETQRNKGNFPGRFSGRQFSNSRSEMNVSTLELGDSALYLCASSLVEAGPYEQYFGPGTRLTVT.

CDR3 sequence (DNA): TGTGCCAGCAGCTTAGGGACAGTCAATTCACCCCTCCACTTT. It yields the protein CASSLGTVNSPLHF. The chain links TRBV7-9 to TRBJ1-6; TRBD1 is a possible D gene (6 bases). This CDR3 has 14 residues. Trimming took 1 base from V and 7 from J, leaving 8 bases between them. From germline, CDR1 is SEHNR and CDR2 FQNEAQ (reference sequence).